Presented here are 5 T cell receptor beta chains from one specimen sequenced in a study of siplizumab effects on memory and regulatory T cells. Sequencing used immunoSEQ multiplex PCR; TCRdb keeps in-frame clones, though not all of them. In the table there are over 70,000 clones, around 95% of which are singletons. The sample comprised CD8+ T cells sorted from blood. The receptors were sampled from a human donor in good health.

CDR3 amino acids: CASSSNNYGYTF. The CDR3 nucleotides are TGTGCCAGCAGCTCCAATAACTATGGCTACACCTTC. The V and J genes are TRBV7-6 and TRBJ1-2, with no clear D. V dropped 4 bases and J dropped 1 base, with 4 bases sitting between them. This CDR3 spans 12 amino acids. CDR1 SGHVS and CDR2 FNYEAQ come from the germline V gene.

A remark on this clone: Other DNA sequences of this sample code for an identical CDR3. V gene TRBV7-9 combines with J gene TRBJ2-1, with D uncertain. The CDR3 extends over 10 amino acids. V lost 2 bases and J 9 bases, leaving 2 bases between the germline ends. Germline V gene sequence: CDR1 SEHNR, CDR2 FQNEAQ (reference sequence). CDR3 bases: TGTGCCAGCAGCTTACGTGAGCAGTTCTTC. It codes for CASSLREQFF.

This chain connects TRBV25-1 to TRBJ1-1; 9 positions agree with TRBD1. This CDR3 contains 11 residues. The junction had 2 bases not matched to a gene; V was cut back by 8 bases and J by 7 bases. From germline, CDR1 is MGHDK and CDR2 SYGVNS. CDR3 loop: CASGQGNEAFF. As DNA, the CDR3 is TGTGCCAGCGGACAGGGGAATGAAGCTTTCTTT.

This clone was seen just once. The chain joins TRBV9 to TRBJ1-6; D gene uncertain. The V gene lost 4 bases and the J gene lost 0 bases, with 8 bases spanning the gap. The CDR3 consists of 15 residues. Germline assignment: CDR1 SGDLS and CDR2 YYNGEE. The CDR3 is CASSPPGSYNSPLHF. For the CDR3, the DNA is TGTGCCAGCAGCCCCCCAGGCTCCTATAATTCACCCCTCCACTTT.

This chain joins TRBV14 and TRBJ1-2; the D is unclear. The CDR3 is 17 amino acids. Between the trimmed V and J ends, which lost 0 bases and 2 bases, there was a span of 16 bases. Germline assignment: CDR1 SGHDN and CDR2 FVKESK. CDR3 loop: CASSQDRYGRTNYGYTF. The CDR3 DNA is TGTGCCAGCAGCCAAGATCGGTATGGACGTACGAACTATGGCTACACCTTC. Drawing the rest from reference TRBV14 and TRBJ1-2, the complete variable domain is EAGVTQFPSHSVIEKGQTVTLRCDPISGHDNLYWYRRVMGKEIKFLLHFVKESKQDESGMPNNRFLAERTGGTYSTLKVQPAELEDSGVYFCASSQDRYGRTNYGYTFGSGTRLTVV.